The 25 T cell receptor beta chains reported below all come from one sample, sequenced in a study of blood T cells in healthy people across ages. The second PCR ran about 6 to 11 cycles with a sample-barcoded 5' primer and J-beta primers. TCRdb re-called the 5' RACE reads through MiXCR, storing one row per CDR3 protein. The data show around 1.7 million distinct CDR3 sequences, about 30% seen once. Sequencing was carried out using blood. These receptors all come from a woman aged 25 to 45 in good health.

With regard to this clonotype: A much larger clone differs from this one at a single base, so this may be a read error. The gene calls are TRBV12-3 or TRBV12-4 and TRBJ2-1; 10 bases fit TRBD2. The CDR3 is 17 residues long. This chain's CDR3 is CASSEKAGGSLDNDQFF. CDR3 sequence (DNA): TGTGCCAGCAGTGAGAAAGCGGGAGGGAGTTTAGACAATGATCAGTTCTTC.

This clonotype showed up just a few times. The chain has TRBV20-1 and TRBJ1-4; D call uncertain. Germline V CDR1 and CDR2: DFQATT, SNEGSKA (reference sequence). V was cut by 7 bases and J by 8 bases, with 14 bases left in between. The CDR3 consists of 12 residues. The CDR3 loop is CSVGSSLEKLFF. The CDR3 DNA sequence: TGCAGTGTAGGATCGTCCCTCGAAAAACTGTTTTTT.

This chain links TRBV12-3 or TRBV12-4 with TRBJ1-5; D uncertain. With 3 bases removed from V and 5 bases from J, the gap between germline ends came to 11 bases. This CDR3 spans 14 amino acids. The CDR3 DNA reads TGTGCCAGCAGTTTTGACCGACGGGATCAGCCCCAGCATTTT. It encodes CASSFDRRDQPQHF.

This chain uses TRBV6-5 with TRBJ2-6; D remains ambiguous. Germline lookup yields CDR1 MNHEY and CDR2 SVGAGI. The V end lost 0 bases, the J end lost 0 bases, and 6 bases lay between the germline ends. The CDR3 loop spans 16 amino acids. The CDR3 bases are TGTGCCAGCAGTTACTCAGTAGTCTCTGGGGCCAACGTCCTGACTTTC. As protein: CASSYSVVSGANVLTF.

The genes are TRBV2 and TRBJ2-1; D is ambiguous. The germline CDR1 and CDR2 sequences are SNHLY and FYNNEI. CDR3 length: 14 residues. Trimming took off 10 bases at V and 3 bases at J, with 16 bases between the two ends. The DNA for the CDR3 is TGTGCCACCAATACAGACCCTAACTACAATGAGCAGTTCTTC. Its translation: CATNTDPNYNEQFF.

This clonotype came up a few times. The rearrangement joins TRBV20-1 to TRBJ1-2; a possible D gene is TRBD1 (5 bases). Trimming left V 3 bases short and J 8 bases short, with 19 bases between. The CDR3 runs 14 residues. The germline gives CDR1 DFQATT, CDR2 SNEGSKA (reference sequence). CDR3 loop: CSASYHGREEGYTF. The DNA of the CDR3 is TGCAGTGCTAGCTATCATGGCAGGGAAGAAGGCTACACCTTC.

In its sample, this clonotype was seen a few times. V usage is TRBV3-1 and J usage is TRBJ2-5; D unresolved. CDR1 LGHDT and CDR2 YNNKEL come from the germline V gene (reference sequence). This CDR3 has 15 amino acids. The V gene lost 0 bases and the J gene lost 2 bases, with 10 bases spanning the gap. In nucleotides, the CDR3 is TGTGCCAGCAGCCAAGATTGGGCCAGTCAAGAGACCCAGTACTTC. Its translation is CASSQDWASQETQYF.

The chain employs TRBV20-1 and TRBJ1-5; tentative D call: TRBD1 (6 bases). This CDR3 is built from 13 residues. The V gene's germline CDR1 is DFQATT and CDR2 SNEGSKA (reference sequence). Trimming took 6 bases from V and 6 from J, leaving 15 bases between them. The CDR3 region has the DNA TGCAGTGCCGGAGGGGGGACCAGTCAGCCCCAGCATTTT. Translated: CSAGGGTSQPQHF.

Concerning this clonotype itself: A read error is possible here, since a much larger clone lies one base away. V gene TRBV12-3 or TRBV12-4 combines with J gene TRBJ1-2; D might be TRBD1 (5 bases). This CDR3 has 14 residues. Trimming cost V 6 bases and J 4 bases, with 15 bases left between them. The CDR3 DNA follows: TGTGCCAGCAGCATAACCCAAGGGACCTATGGCTACACCTTC. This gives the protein CASSITQGTYGYTF.

Here the CDR3 DNA reads TGTGCCAGCTCACCAAAGGGGGCAGGTATTCCCGAGCAGTACTTC. As protein: CASSPKGAGIPEQYF. The chain recombines TRBV18 with TRBJ2-7; 7 bases match TRBD1. J lost 6 bases, V lost 2 bases, and 10 bases had no gene match. The CDR3 is made up of 15 amino acids. From germline, CDR1 is KGHSH and CDR2 LQKENI.

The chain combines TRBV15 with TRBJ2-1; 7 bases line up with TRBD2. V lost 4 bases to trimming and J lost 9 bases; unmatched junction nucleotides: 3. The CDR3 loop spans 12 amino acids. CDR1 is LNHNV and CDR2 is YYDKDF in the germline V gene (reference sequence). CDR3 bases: TGTGCCACCAGCATGGGGGGGGGTGAGCAGTTCTTC. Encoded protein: CATSMGGGEQFF.

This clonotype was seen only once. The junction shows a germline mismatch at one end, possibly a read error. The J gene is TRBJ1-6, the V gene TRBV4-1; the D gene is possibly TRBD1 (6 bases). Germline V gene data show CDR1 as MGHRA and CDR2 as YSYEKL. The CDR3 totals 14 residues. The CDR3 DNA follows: TGCGCTAGCAGCCAAGGCCCGGGACAAAGGCCCCCCCACTTT. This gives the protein CASSQGPGQRPPHF.

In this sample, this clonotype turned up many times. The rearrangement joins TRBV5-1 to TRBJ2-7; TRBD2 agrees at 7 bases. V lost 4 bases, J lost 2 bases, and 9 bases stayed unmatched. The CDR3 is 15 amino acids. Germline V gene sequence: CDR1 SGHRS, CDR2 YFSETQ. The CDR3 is CASSVTSRPAYEQYF. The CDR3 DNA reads TGCGCCAGCAGCGTGACTAGCCGCCCAGCCTACGAGCAGTACTTC. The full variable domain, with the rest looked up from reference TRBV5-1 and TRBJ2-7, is KAGVTQTPRYLIKTRGQQVTLSCSPISGHRSVSWYQQTPGQGLQFLFEYFSETQRNKGNFPGRFSGRQFSNSRSEMNVSTLELGDSALYLCASSVTSRPAYEQYFGPGTRLTVT.

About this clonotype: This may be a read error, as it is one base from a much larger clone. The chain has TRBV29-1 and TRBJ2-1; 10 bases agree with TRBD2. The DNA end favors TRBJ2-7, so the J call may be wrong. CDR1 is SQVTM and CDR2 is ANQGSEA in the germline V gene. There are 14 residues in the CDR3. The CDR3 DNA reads TGCAGCGCCGAGGGGACTAGCGACTACAATGAGCAGTACTTC. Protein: CSAEGTSDYNEQYF.

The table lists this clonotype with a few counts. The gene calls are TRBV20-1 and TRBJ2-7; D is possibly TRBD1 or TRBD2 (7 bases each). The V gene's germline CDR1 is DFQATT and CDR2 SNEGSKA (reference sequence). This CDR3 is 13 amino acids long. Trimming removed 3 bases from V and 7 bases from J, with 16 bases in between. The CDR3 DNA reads TGCAGTGCTAGCAGCGGGACAGCCGGGGAGCAGTACTTC. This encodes CSASSGTAGEQYF.

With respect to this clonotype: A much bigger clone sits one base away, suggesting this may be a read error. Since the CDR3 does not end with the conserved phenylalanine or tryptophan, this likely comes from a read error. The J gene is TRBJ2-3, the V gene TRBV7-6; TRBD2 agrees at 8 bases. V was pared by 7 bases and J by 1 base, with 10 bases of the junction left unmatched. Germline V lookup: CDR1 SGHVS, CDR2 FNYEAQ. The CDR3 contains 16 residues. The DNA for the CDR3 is TGTGCCAGCACCCTAGGACCGGGACTAGGCACAGATACGCAGTATCTT. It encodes CASTLGPGLGTDTQYL.

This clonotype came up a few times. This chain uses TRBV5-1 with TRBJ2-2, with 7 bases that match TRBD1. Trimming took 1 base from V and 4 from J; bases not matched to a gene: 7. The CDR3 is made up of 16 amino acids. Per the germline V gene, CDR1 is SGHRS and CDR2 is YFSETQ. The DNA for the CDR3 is TGCGCCAGCAGCTTGTCGGAGACAGGGTCCACCGGGGAGCTGTTTTTT. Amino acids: CASSLSETGSTGELFF.

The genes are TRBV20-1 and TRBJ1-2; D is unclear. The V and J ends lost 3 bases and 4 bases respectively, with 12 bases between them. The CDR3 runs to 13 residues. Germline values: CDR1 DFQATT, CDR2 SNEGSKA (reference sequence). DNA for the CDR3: TGCAGTGCTAGGATGGGTGGTCTCTATGGCTACACCTTC. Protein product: CSARMGGLYGYTF.

As DNA, the CDR3 is TGTGCCAGCAAGGGACAGGGCCTCACCGGGGAGCTGTTTTTT. Translation: CASKGQGLTGELFF. The chain carries TRBV6-4 and TRBJ2-2; 9 positions match TRBD1. The V gene's germline CDR1 is MRHNA and CDR2 SNTAGT. The trim removed 7 bases at V and 4 bases at J, leaving 4 bases unmatched. The CDR3 length is 14 residues.

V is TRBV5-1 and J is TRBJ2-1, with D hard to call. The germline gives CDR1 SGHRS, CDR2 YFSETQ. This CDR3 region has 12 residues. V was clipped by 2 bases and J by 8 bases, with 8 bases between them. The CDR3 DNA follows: TGCGCCAGCAGCTTTAGTAGAGATGAGCAGTTCTTC. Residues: CASSFSRDEQFF.

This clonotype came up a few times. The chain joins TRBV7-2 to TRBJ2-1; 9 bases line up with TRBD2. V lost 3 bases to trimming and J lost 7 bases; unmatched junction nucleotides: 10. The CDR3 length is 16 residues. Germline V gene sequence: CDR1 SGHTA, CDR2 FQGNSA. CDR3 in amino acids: CASSFYSGGVGNEQFF. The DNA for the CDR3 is TGTGCCAGCAGCTTCTATAGCGGGGGCGTTGGGAATGAGCAGTTCTTC.

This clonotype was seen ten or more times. The CDR3 DNA reads as TGTGCCAGCAGCTCCGACCTTAGGGGCGGGGAGACCTACGAGCAGTACTTC. It encodes CASSSDLRGGETYEQYF. This sequence joins TRBV6-1 and TRBJ2-7; D possibly corresponds to TRBD2 (6 bases). CDR1 and CDR2 (germline): MNHNS, SASEGT. The CDR3 is 17 residues long. V was pared by 6 bases and J by 2 bases, with 23 bases between.

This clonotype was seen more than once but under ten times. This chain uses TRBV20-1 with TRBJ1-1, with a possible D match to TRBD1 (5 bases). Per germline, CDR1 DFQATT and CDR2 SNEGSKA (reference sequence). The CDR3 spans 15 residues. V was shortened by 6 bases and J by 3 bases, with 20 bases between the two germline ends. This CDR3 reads CSAPWTPLGDTEAFF. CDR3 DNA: TGCAGTGCCCCTTGGACACCCTTAGGAGACACTGAAGCTTTCTTT.

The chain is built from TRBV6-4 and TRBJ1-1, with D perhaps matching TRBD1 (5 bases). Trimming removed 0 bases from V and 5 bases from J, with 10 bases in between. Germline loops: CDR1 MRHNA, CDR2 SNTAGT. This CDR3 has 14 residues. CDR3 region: CASSDSYGGTEAFF. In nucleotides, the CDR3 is TGTGCCAGCAGTGACTCTTATGGGGGGACTGAAGCTTTCTTT.

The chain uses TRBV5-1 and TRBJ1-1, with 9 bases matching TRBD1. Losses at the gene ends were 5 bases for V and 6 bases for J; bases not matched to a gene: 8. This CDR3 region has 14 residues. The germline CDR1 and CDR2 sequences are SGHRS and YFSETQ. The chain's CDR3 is CASRSTGGEAEAFF. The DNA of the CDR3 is TGCGCCAGCAGATCAACAGGGGGCGAAGCTGAAGCTTTCTTT.